This is a list of T cell receptor beta chains from one sample in a study of CD8+CD57+ T cells in acquired aplastic anemia. A single record per CDR3 protein comes from TCRdb applying MiXCR to the reads. This table has around 200,000 distinct CDR3 sequences, about 53% appearing once. The sequenced sample was sorted CD4+, CD8+, or CD8+CD57+ T cells (not recorded which) from PBMCs. These receptors originate from a human donor in good health, serving as a control. Both conserved end residues are part of each CDR3. The D gene is left open where the match is weak. Expanded clones get a size class; other rows say once, few or many, or leave the size out.

TRBJ1-1	TRBV6-6	NA	NA	TGTGCCAGCAGTTTCTCCATCCTGAACACTGAAGCTTTCTTT	CASSFSILNTEAFF
TRBJ2-7	TRBV10-3	TRBD2	many	TGTGCCATCAGTGCCGGACTAGCGGGAAACTACGAGCAGTACTTC	CAISAGLAGNYEQYF
TRBJ2-5	TRBV10-1	TRBD1	many	TGCGCCAGCAGTGAGAGGGGGACAGGCGGCCAGGGAGGGACCCAGTACTTC	CASSERGTGGQGGTQYF
TRBJ2-3	TRBV2	TRBD1	many	TGTGCCAGCAGTGGTTTAAGGGGGCGAGGAGATACGCAGTATTTT	CASSGLRGRGDTQYF
TRBJ2-7	TRBV20-1	NA	NA	TGCAGTGCTAGGAGTAGCAGCTACGAGCAGTACTTC	CSARSSSYEQYF
TRBJ2-2	TRBV12-3/TRBV12-4	NA	many	TGTGCCAGCAGTTTAGGGCAGGTTTCGAGCGGGGAGCTGTTTTTT	CASSLGQVSSGELFF
TRBJ1-2	TRBV7-9	TRBD1	NA	TGTGCCAGCAGTTCGAGCAGGGGGCGCGGGGACTATGGCTACACCTTC	CASSSSRGRGDYGYTF
TRBJ2-7	TRBV10-3	NA	NA	TGCGCCATCAGTGCCGCAGCATCCTCCTACGAGCAGTACTTC	CAISAAASSYEQYF
TRBJ1-5	TRBV6-6	TRBD1	NA	TGTGCCAGCAGTCGGATAGGGGGCGATCAGCCCCAGCATTTT	CASSRIGGDQPQHF
TRBJ2-7	TRBV9	NA	many	TGTGCCAGCAGCGTAGCTCAAAGGGGCGGTGAGCAGTACTTC	CASSVAQRGGEQYF
TRBJ1-2	TRBV4-2	TRBD1	many	TGTGCCAGCAGCCCCCGGACAGGGCCTAACTATGGCTACACCTTC	CASSPRTGPNYGYTF
TRBJ1-5	TRBV19	NA	NA	TGTGCCGGTCGGGCACTTAGCAATCAGCCCCAGCATTTT	CAGRALSNQPQHF
TRBJ2-7	TRBV20-1	NA	NA	TGCAGTGCTAGAACCTCCAACCTGGGGGACGAGCAGTACTTC	CSARTSNLGDEQYF
TRBJ2-1	TRBV7-3	NA	NA	TGTGCCAGCAGCTTAATTGGCGGGACCGAGATGGAGCAGTTCTTC	CASSLIGGTEMEQFF
TRBJ1-1	TRBV7-2	NA	NA	TGTGCCAGCAGCGATACTCTAGCGGTACATTACAATGAAGCTTTCTTT	CASSDTLAVHYNEAFF
TRBJ2-5	TRBV5-6	NA	NA	TGTGCCAGCAGCTTGTTGTCCGTGGTGACCCAGTACTTC	CASSLLSVVTQYF
TRBJ2-5	TRBV6-4	TRBD2	NA	TGTGCCAGCAGTGACGGGGCTAGCGGGGGGGAAGAGACCCAGTACTTC	CASSDGASGGEETQYF
TRBJ2-3	TRBV20-1	NA	many	TGCAGTGCTAGACGGGGTACCACAGATACGCAGTATTTT	CSARRGTTDTQYF
TRBJ1-5	TRBV4-1	NA	many	TGCGCCAGCAGCCAAGAAGGTGGGTTTAGCAATCAGCCCCAGCATTTT	CASSQEGGFSNQPQHF
TRBJ1-1	TRBV25-1	TRBD1	many	TGTGCCAGCAAGGGACAGCCGAACACTGAAGCTTTCTTT	CASKGQPNTEAFF
TRBJ1-2	TRBV5-8	NA	NA	TGTGCCAGCAGCTTGGGCGGGGGCGGGCAGGATGGCTACACCTTC	CASSLGGGGQDGYTF
TRBJ1-1	TRBV20-1	NA	NA	TGCAGTGCTTTTCGAATGAACAATGAAGCTTTCTTT	CSAFRMNNEAFF